A selection of T cell receptor beta chains follows, all from one sample in a study of a mutant IDH1 vaccine in newly diagnosed glioma. Using immunoSEQ multiplex PCR, the repertoire was profiled, and TCRdb retains in-frame clones only, with some absent. Of tens of thousands of clones listed, around 85% are singletons. The antigens of these receptors remain unknown. Sequencing used PBMCs, obtained from a glioma patient whose treatment included an IDH1 peptide vaccine. The source is a woman in her forties or fifties with glioma. The CDR3 runs from the conserved cysteine through the conserved F or W. Fields, in order: V gene, J gene, clone size, D gene, CDR3 DNA, CDR3 protein. A D gene is named only where the DNA matches it firmly. Where a row states a size, it is once, few, many or the class of an expanded clone; other rows omit it.

TRBV4-2	TRBJ1-4	few	TRBD1	TGTGCCAGCAGACTTGGAGATATCCGGGACAGGGGTGAAAAACTGTTTTTT	CASRLGDIRDRGEKLFF
TRBV4-1	TRBJ2-1	NA	NA	TGCGCCAGCAGCCAAGCGGTTTCTTCGGTGCGTTCCTCGGAGTTCTTC	CASSQAVSSVRSSEFF
TRBV30	TRBJ1-1	once	NA	TGTGCCTGGATGGGGGCCGCGAACACTGAAGCTTTCTTT	CAWMGAANTEAFF
TRBV30	TRBJ1-5	NA	NA	TGTGCCACTAACGGGGAGTATAGCAATCAGCCCCAGCATTTT	CATNGEYSNQPQHF
TRBV6-5	TRBJ1-1	NA	NA	TGTGCCAGCAAAGTAGGGGTTGACACTGAAGCTTTCTTT	CASKVGVDTEAFF
TRBV5-1	TRBJ1-1	once	NA	TGCGCCAGCAGTCACCGGTTGGAGAACACTGAAGCTTTCTTT	CASSHRLENTEAFF
TRBV18	TRBJ1-2	NA	NA	TGTGCCAGCTCACCAATGGGCAGCCTGGGGGGCTACACCTTC	CASSPMGSLGGYTF
TRBV30	TRBJ1-3	once	NA	TGTGCCTGGAACCGCCGGGCAGACACCATATATTTT	CAWNRRADTIYF
TRBV7-9	TRBJ1-2	NA	NA	TGTGCCAGCAGGGATACAGGCGGAACCTATGGCTACACCTTC	CASRDTGGTYGYTF
TRBV9	TRBJ2-2	few	NA	TGTGCCAGCAGCGTAGAGGTCGGGGTGAACACCGGGGAGCTGTTTTTT	CASSVEVGVNTGELFF
TRBV9	TRBJ2-7	NA	NA	TGTGCCAGCAGCGTCGGCAATAACTACGAGCAGTACTTC	CASSVGNNYEQYF
TRBV7-2	TRBJ2-6	NA	NA	TGTGCCAGCAGCTTGCAGGTCCTCCTCTCTGGGGCCAACGTCCTGACTTTC	CASSLQVLLSGANVLTF
TRBV7-9	TRBJ2-7	NA	NA	TGTGCCAGCAGCCCTCTACTCGCTACGAACGAGCAGTACTTC	CASSPLLATNEQYF
TRBV5-1	TRBJ2-7	NA	NA	TGCGCCAGCAGCTTGGCCGACGGCACCTACGAGCAGTACTTC	CASSLADGTYEQYF
TRBV6-1	TRBJ1-4	once	NA	TGTGCCAGCAGTGAGCTTGACCCCAATGAACTGTTTTTT	CASSELDPNELFF
TRBV4-3	TRBJ2-3	NA	NA	TGCGCCAGCAGCCAAGATCTCGGGCCGGGGTCGAGCACAGATACGCAGTATTTT	CASSQDLGPGSSTDTQYF
TRBV7-9	TRBJ2-2	NA	TRBD1	TGTGCCAGCAGCTTAGAGGGACAGATTCCCACCGGGGAGCTGTTTTTT	CASSLEGQIPTGELFF
TRBV2	TRBJ2-2	NA	NA	TGTGCCAGCAGTCCTGTTGCCCGAACCGGGGAGCTGTTTTTT	CASSPVARTGELFF
TRBV14	TRBJ1-1	NA	NA	TGTGCCAGCAGCCAAGACTCCACGAACACTGAAGCTTTCTTT	CASSQDSTNTEAFF
TRBV28	TRBJ1-1	NA	TRBD1	TGTGCCAGCAGGCCGGGACAGGGCAGGTCTGAAGCTTTCTTT	CASRPGQGRSEAFF
TRBV11-2	TRBJ2-7	NA	TRBD1	TGTGCCAGCAGCTTAATTGGTCGAGGACAGGGGAGCTACGAGCAGTACTTC	CASSLIGRGQGSYEQYF
TRBV19	TRBJ2-7	NA	NA	TGTGCCAGTAGTATAGCAGGGGGGGGCGCCTTCTACGAGCAGTACTTC	CASSIAGGGAFYEQYF
TRBV7-3	TRBJ1-1	NA	NA	TGTGCCAGCAGCTTATCCTCGAACACTGAAGCTTTCTTT	CASSLSSNTEAFF
TRBV7-9	TRBJ2-7	NA	TRBD1	TGTGCCAGCAGCTTAGACAGGGGAGAGAGCGAGCAGTACTTC	CASSLDRGESEQYF
TRBV6-1	TRBJ1-5	NA	NA	TGTGCCAGCAGTGACCAGGCTAATCAGCCCCAGCATTTT	CASSDQANQPQHF
TRBV7-8	TRBJ2-7	once	TRBD1	TGTGCCAGCAGCTCCGGACAGGGGGGAGAGCAGTACTTC	CASSSGQGGEQYF
TRBV28	TRBJ1-5	NA	NA	TGTGCCAGCAGCAACAGACTTAATAGCAATCAGCCCCAGCATTTT	CASSNRLNSNQPQHF
TRBV6-6	TRBJ2-6	NA	NA	TGTGCCAGCAGTTACATCCAGACCTCTGGGGCCAACGTCCTGACTTTC	CASSYIQTSGANVLTF
TRBV6-5	TRBJ1-5	NA	NA	TGTGCCAGCAGTTCCCCTAGGAATAGCAATCAGCCCCAGCATTTT	CASSSPRNSNQPQHF
TRBV6-4	TRBJ1-1	NA	NA	TGTGCCAGCAGTCCATCGTTTATGAACACTGAAGCTTTCTTT	CASSPSFMNTEAFF
TRBV2	TRBJ1-4	few	NA	TGTGCCAGCAACTTGCAGGGAGAAGGAAAACTGTTTTTT	CASNLQGEGKLFF
TRBV7-9	TRBJ1-3	few	NA	TGTGCCAGCAGCTCCCAGGGGTCGGTCTCTGGAAACACCATATATTTT	CASSSQGSVSGNTIYF
TRBV19	TRBJ2-7	few	NA	TGTGCCAGTAAGAACAGGGCGACCTACGAGCAGTACTTC	CASKNRATYEQYF
TRBV9	TRBJ1-1	NA	TRBD1	TGTGCCAGCAGCGCCCGGGACAGGGGGCGGAACACTGAAGCTTTCTTT	CASSARDRGRNTEAFF
TRBV6-6	TRBJ1-1	NA	NA	TGTGCCAGCAGTCAACTTGGAACTGAAGCTTTCTTT	CASSQLGTEAFF
TRBV7-9	TRBJ1-5	NA	TRBD1	TGTGCCAGCAGCCCCGCAGGGGGCAGTAAGCCCCAGCATTTT	CASSPAGGSKPQHF
TRBV5-1	TRBJ1-6	NA	NA	TGCGCCAGCAGGTCCGGGGTCGAAAATAATTCACCCCTCCACTTT	CASRSGVENNSPLHF
TRBV15	TRBJ2-3	NA	TRBD1	TGTGCCACCAGCAGAGACGACAGGGACCCCACAGATACGCAGTATTTT	CATSRDDRDPTDTQYF
TRBV9	TRBJ1-2	few	TRBD1	TGTGCCAGCAGCGGATACAGGGGAGGGGGCTACACCTTC	CASSGYRGGGYTF
TRBV5-6	TRBJ1-1	few	NA	TGTGCCAGCATCGACAGTCTGAACACTGAAGCTTTCTTT	CASIDSLNTEAFF
TRBV25-1	TRBJ1-4	NA	TRBD1	TGTGCCAGCAGCGACGGGACAGTCAAACTGTTTTTT	CASSDGTVKLFF
TRBV10-3	TRBJ1-1	NA	NA	TGTGCCATCAGTGTCAGGGGCACTGAAGCTTTCTTT	CAISVRGTEAFF
TRBV6-5	TRBJ1-2	NA	NA	TGTGCCAGCAAGATCAACAGGGAGGCGGGTGGCTACACCTTC	CASKINREAGGYTF
TRBV7-9	TRBJ1-5	NA	NA	TGTGCCAGCAGCACCGACTTAATACGCAATCAGCCCCAGCATTTT	CASSTDLIRNQPQHF
TRBV28	TRBJ1-2	once	NA	TGTGCCAGCAGTCCCAGGAGGACTGGCTACACCTTC	CASSPRRTGYTF
TRBV30	TRBJ1-5	NA	NA	TGTGCCTGGAGTACCGGCAATCAGCCCCAGCATTTT	CAWSTGNQPQHF
TRBV7-9	TRBJ2-7	once	TRBD1	TGTGCCAGCAGCCAGAGTGGGGGACAGGGGTACGAGCAGTACTTC	CASSQSGGQGYEQYF
TRBV5-3	TRBJ1-5	NA	NA	TGTGCCAGAAGCCAGGACACGTCCCAGCATTTT	CARSQDTSQHF
TRBV5-1	TRBJ1-5	NA	TRBD1	TGCGCCAGCAGCTTGGAAGGGGGCGTTAATCGTAATCAGCCCCAGCATTTT	CASSLEGGVNRNQPQHF
TRBV7-2	TRBJ1-5	NA	TRBD1	TGTGCCAGCAGCCCTCGACAGGGAAAATATAGCAATCAGCCCCAGCATTTT	CASSPRQGKYSNQPQHF
TRBV6-1	TRBJ2-7	NA	NA	TGTGCCAGCTGGGGGAGCTCCTACGAGCAGTACTTC	CASWGSSYEQYF
TRBV10-3	TRBJ2-5	NA	TRBD2	TGTGCCATCAGTGGATTAGCGGGGGCGCAAGAGACCCAGTACTTC	CAISGLAGAQETQYF
TRBV29-1	TRBJ1-1	few	NA	TGCAGCGTTGATATCGGCAGTCTTGAAGCTTTCTTT	CSVDIGSLEAFF